In its sample, the clone carrying this T cell receptor (beta chain) was seen a few times. The antigen is not known. The sample belongs to a study of cytomegalovirus exposure and HLA in healthy donors. Findings of the study overall: Some segments of the V type, notably TRBV6-2 and TRBV6-3, were excluded as indistinguishable. There were about 160 TCR beta chains listed as cytomegalovirus-associated.

The CDR3 covers 16 residues. Germline V gene sequence: CDR1 KGHSH, CDR2 LQKENI. The ends were cut back, 3 bases at V and 1 base at J, with 15 bases in the middle. Every donor was a healthy person donating bone marrow. PCR used 60 Vbeta primers and 13 Jbeta primers. TCRdb's table, derived via immunoSEQ multiplex PCR, lists solely in-frame clones and lacks some. The table shows 150,000 to 200,000 clones, with more than 70% occurring only once. Specimen: PBMCs. The TCR comes from a male donor in good health and CMV-seropositive. This chain links TRBV18 with TRBJ1-1, with D possibly TRBD1 on 6 matching bases. Here the CDR3 DNA reads TGTGCCAGCTCACCGTATGGGGGGGCTGGGAACACTGAAGCTTTCTTT. The encoded protein is CASSPYGGAGNTEAFF.